This TCR beta chain is from a study of T cell repertoires in cytomegalovirus infection. This clonotype was picked up a small number of times. Its target is not known. The CDR3 contains 14 residues. The V and J ends lost 8 bases and 4 bases, in that order; junction bases with no gene match: 7. The germline V gene encodes CDR1 LNHNV and CDR2 YYDKDF (reference sequence). TCRdb re-called the reads through MiXCR, storing one row per CDR3 protein. The table records hundreds of thousands of distinct CDR3 sequences, approximately 33% of them present only once. The chain has TRBV15 and TRBJ2-3, with TRBD1 matching over 9 bases. The receptor was isolated from a human donor in good health (CMV status not recorded). Some clones in this sample may be carry-over from other donors' samples. The source was cultured CD8+ T cells from PBMCs, collected from culture after CMV antigen stimulation. CDR3 residues: CATDRDREADTQYF. CDR3 in DNA: TGTGCCACCGACCGGGACAGGGAGGCAGATACGCAGTATTTT.